This T cell receptor (beta chain) comes out of a study of blood T cell repertoires in COVID-19. Membership in each cohort depended on participant-reported clinical history. Germline CDR1 reads SGHRS; CDR2 reads YFSETQ. Trimming at V came to 4 bases and at J to 0 bases, leaving 7 bases not matched to a gene. CDR3 size: 16 residues. This table comes from immunoSEQ multiplex PCR, and its TCRdb copy is limited to in-frame clones, with some not included. Among fewer than 350,000 clones listed, roughly 87% were seen once. This receptor was obtained from a woman aged 40-49 years who had recovered from COVID-19. This chain uses TRBV5-1 with TRBJ2-1; 7 positions match TRBD2. The sequenced sample was PBMCs or T cells enriched from blood (not recorded which). CDR3 sequence: CASSGGLPSSYNEQFF. CDR3 bases: TGCGCCAGCAGCGGGGGACTACCTAGCTCCTACAATGAGCAGTTCTTC. The entire variable domain, with the rest obtained from reference TRBV5-1 and TRBJ2-1, is as follows: KAGVTQTPRYLIKTRGQQVTLSCSPISGHRSVSWYQQTPGQGLQFLFEYFSETQRNKGNFPGRFSGRQFSNSRSEMNVSTLELGDSALYLCASSGGLPSSYNEQFFGPGTRLTVL.